Shown below are 7 T cell receptor beta chains from a single sample sequenced in a study of vaccination and CD4 T cells after COVID-19. The Oncomine TCR Beta short-read assay sequenced DNA from cultured CD4+ T cells. TCRdb redid the calling of the PCR reads with MiXCR, one entry per CDR3 protein. The sample has about 21,000 distinct CDR3 sequences, around 70% seen once. Indicated treatment: 10-day PBMC culture with coronavirus spike peptide pools or control peptides (ViraFEST assay). These receptors' targets are unknown. Input material: CD4+ T cells from blood, cultured in vitro. Source of these receptors: a human donor who had recovered from COVID-19.

V gene TRBV19 combines with J gene TRBJ1-2, with D possibly matching TRBD1 (6 bases). The CDR3 has 12 residues. Germline V gene lookup returns CDR1 LNHDA and CDR2 SQIVND (reference sequence). Trimming took off 8 bases at V and 4 bases at J, with 11 bases between the two ends. The CDR3 coding sequence is TGTGCCAGTTCGGACAGAACCTATGGCTACACCTTC. Translating it yields CASSDRTYGYTF.

This clonotype was counted only a few times. This chain's CDR3 is CASSLQPGGSQPQHF. CDR3 DNA: TGTGCCAGCAGCTTACAGCCAGGGGGCAGTCAGCCCCAGCATTTT. The chain carries TRBV7-2 and TRBJ1-5, with TRBD1 identical over 8 bases. This CDR3 is 15 amino acids long. Germline V gene sequence: CDR1 SGHTA, CDR2 FQGNSA. The junction had 6 bases not matched to a gene; V was cut back by 2 bases and J by 6 bases.

V usage is TRBV27 and J usage is TRBJ1-5; unclear D gene. V was shortened by 6 bases and J by 3 bases, with 12 bases between the two germline ends. Germline-derived CDR1 and CDR2 are MNHEY and SMNVEV (reference sequence). The CDR3 has 14 amino acids. The CDR3 protein is CASRSGQHNQPQHF. As DNA, the CDR3 is TGTGCCAGCAGGTCGGGCCAGCACAATCAGCCCCAGCATTTT.

The chain recombines TRBV12-3 or TRBV12-4 with TRBJ1-5, with 7 bases identical to TRBD1. V shed 8 bases and J 2 bases; nucleotides not matched to a gene: 9. This CDR3 is built from 15 residues. The CDR3 spells CASQGGRGGNQPQHF. The CDR3 DNA sequence: TGTGCCAGCCAGGGGGGAAGAGGGGGCAATCAGCCCCAGCATTTT.

Written as DNA, the CDR3 is TGTGCCAGCAGTTTGTGGGGGGCCGGGAACACCGGGGAGCTGTTTTTT. Residues: CASSLWGAGNTGELFF. The chain recombines TRBV27 with TRBJ2-2; D is possibly TRBD1 or TRBD2 (6 bases each). The CDR3 runs 16 residues. With 3 bases removed from V and 1 base from J, the gap between germline ends came to 12 bases. Germline assignment: CDR1 MNHEY and CDR2 SMNVEV (reference sequence).

The chain is built from TRBV15 and TRBJ2-2; no reliable D call. Trimming shortened V by 0 bases and J by 4 bases, and 24 bases separated the two germline ends. Germline V gene sequence: CDR1 LNHNV, CDR2 YYDKDF (reference sequence). This CDR3 is 20 amino acids long. Here the CDR3 reads CATSREKVATGPSGTGELFF. The CDR3 DNA follows: TGTGCCACCAGCAGAGAAAAGGTGGCAACCGGGCCTTCGGGCACCGGGGAGCTGTTTTTT.

The chain joins TRBV4-3 to TRBJ2-1; TRBD2 agrees at 8 bases. Unmatched junction bases numbered 11, after V lost 1 base and J lost 9 bases. This CDR3 contains 16 residues. The V gene's germline CDR1 is LGHNA and CDR2 YSLEER. CDR3 sequence (DNA): TGCGCCAGCAGCCAAGCCGGGCTAGCGGGTCGCAGTGAGCAGTTCTTC. Residues: CASSQAGLAGRSEQFF.